This entry features one TCR beta chain sequence. The target antigen is unknown. The sample is drawn from a study of T cell repertoires in cytomegalovirus infection. Overall study context: Newly reported HLA-C-restricted and thoroughly characterized HLA-B-restricted CMV epitopes were employed. A matching HLA type, together with CMV infection, was signaled by public TCR beta signatures.

V was cut by 3 bases and J by 3 bases, with 9 bases left in between. There are 13 residues in the CDR3. Per the germline V gene, CDR1 is DFQATT and CDR2 is SNEGSKA (reference sequence). Regarding the study as a whole: CMV-specific TCR beta clonotypes restricted by HLA-C dominated the ex vivo response.

One entry per CDR3 protein, called by TCRdb with MiXCR from the reads. Of 200,000 to 250,000 distinct CDR3 sequences listed, about 38% were seen once; the top ten hold over 45%. The gene calls are TRBV20-1 and TRBJ2-1, with a possible D match to TRBD2 (7 bases). This specimen consisted of CD8+ T cells from cultured PBMCs, obtained from culture after CMV antigen stimulation. The origin of this receptor is a human donor in good health (CMV status not recorded). Some clones in this sample may be carry-over from other donors' samples. The CDR3 DNA sequence: TGCAGTGCTAGCGGGGGGCTCTACAATGAGCAGTTCTTC. The encoded protein is CSASGGLYNEQFF.